Each of the 9 T cell receptor beta chains below was sequenced from the same sample in a study of T cells after yellow fever vaccination. TCRdb re-called the 5' RACE reads with MiXCR, one entry per CDR3 protein. The sample consists of about 25,000 distinct CDR3 sequences, less than 7% of them appearing once. Sequences were derived from PBMCs, either bulk or a sorted T-cell subset (CD4+, CD8+, memory, or dextramer-sorted; not recorded which), sampled 15 days after the yellow fever booster vaccination. These receptors came from a young man who received the YFV17D yellow fever vaccine.

There are many counts of this clonotype. The chain links TRBV7-9 to TRBJ2-7; D is uncertain. The CDR3 consists of 14 residues. The V gene's germline CDR1 is SEHNR and CDR2 FQNEAQ (reference sequence). Trimming took 2 bases from V and 2 from J, leaving 10 bases between them. The CDR3 DNA reads TGTGCCAGCAGCTTATACCCAGCCACCTACGAGCAGTACTTC. Amino acid sequence: CASSLYPATYEQYF.

This clonotype was observed many times. The V and J genes are TRBV10-3 and TRBJ2-7, with D perhaps TRBD2 (5 bases). Germline CDR1 is ENHRY and CDR2 is SYGVKD. Trimming cost V 2 bases and J 4 bases, with 6 bases left between them. The CDR3 is 12 amino acids. This CDR3 is CAISERGYEQYF. The CDR3 DNA follows: TGTGCCATCAGTGAGCGCGGGTACGAGCAGTACTTC.

V usage is TRBV19 and J usage is TRBJ2-2; D is uncertain. Germline V lookup: CDR1 LNHDA, CDR2 SQIVND (reference sequence). The CDR3 is 13 amino acids. V was clipped by 9 bases and J by 1 base, with 9 bases between them. The CDR3 loop is CASQNKNTGELFF. DNA for the CDR3: TGTGCCAGCCAAAACAAGAACACCGGGGAGCTGTTTTTT.

This clonotype was observed many times. The V call is TRBV4-3, the J call TRBJ2-1, with 8 bases lining up with TRBD2. Losses at the gene ends were 1 base for V and 7 bases for J; bases not matched to a gene: 15. The CDR3 runs to 18 residues. Germline CDR1 is LGHNA and CDR2 is YSLEER. The CDR3 spells CASSQGRLLAAPWNEQFF. The CDR3 region has the DNA TGCGCCAGCAGCCAAGGAAGGCTACTAGCGGCCCCATGGAATGAGCAGTTCTTC.

This clonotype showed up many times. The gene calls are TRBV27 and TRBJ2-2, with 9 nucleotides matching TRBD2. CDR3 length: 15 residues. The germline V gene encodes CDR1 MNHEY and CDR2 SMNVEV (reference sequence). With 6 bases clipped from V and 4 bases from J, the junction kept 6 bases outside the gene matches. The CDR3 is CASSPSGMVTGELFF. The CDR3 nucleotides read TGTGCCAGCAGCCCTAGCGGGATGGTCACCGGGGAGCTGTTTTTT.

The table lists this clonotype with many counts. The J gene is TRBJ1-3, the V gene TRBV6-5; no clear D. Per the germline V gene, CDR1 is MNHEY and CDR2 is SVGAGI. The V and J ends lost 6 bases and 9 bases respectively, with 12 bases between them. The CDR3 is 12 amino acids. The CDR3 loop is CASSPLRGTIYF. In DNA form, the CDR3 reads TGTGCCAGCAGCCCCCTCCGGGGCACCATATATTTT.

In its sample, this clonotype was seen many times. This sequence joins TRBV20-1 and TRBJ1-1; D call uncertain. Germline V CDR1 and CDR2: DFQATT, SNEGSKA (reference sequence). The V gene lost 3 bases and the J gene lost 7 bases, with 21 bases spanning the gap. The CDR3 is made up of 15 amino acids. CDR3 nucleotides: TGCAGTGCTAGGGTCAATAAGAGGCGGGGTAATGAAGCTTTCTTT. Translated, it gives CSARVNKRRGNEAFF.

This clonotype came up many times. V usage is TRBV7-3 and J usage is TRBJ2-1; D possibly matches TRBD1 or TRBD2 (5 bases each). The CDR3 consists of 15 residues. The germline V gene has CDR1 SGHTA and CDR2 FQGTGA. Trimming cost V 4 bases and J 2 bases, with 12 bases left between them. The CDR3, as DNA: TGTGCCAGCAGCTACCGGGACGGTGCCTACAATGAGCAGTTCTTC. This sequence encodes CASSYRDGAYNEQFF.

This clonotype was detected ten times or more. The chain carries TRBV27 and TRBJ2-7; unclear D gene. This CDR3 has 15 amino acids. CDR1 and CDR2 (germline): MNHEY, SMNVEV (reference sequence). Between the trimmed V and J ends, which lost 5 bases and 3 bases, there was a span of 17 bases. CDR3 loop: CASSPTLGWNYEQYF. CDR3 DNA sequence: TGTGCCAGCAGTCCAACTTTGGGTTGGAACTACGAGCAGTACTTC.